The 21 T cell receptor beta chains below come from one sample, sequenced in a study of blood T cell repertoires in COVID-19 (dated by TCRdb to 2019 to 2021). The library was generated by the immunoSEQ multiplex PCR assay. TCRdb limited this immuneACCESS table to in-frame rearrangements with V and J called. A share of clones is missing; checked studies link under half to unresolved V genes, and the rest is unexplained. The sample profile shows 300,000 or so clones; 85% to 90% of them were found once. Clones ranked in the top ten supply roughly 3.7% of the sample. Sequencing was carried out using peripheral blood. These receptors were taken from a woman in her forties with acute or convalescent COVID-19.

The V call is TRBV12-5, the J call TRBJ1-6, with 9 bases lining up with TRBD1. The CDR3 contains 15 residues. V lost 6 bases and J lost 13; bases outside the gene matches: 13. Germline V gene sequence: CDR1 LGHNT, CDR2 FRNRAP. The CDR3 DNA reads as TGTGCTAGTGGGCGGTCCGGGACAGGGCGTGCTCCCCTCCACTTT. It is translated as CASGRSGTGRAPLHF.

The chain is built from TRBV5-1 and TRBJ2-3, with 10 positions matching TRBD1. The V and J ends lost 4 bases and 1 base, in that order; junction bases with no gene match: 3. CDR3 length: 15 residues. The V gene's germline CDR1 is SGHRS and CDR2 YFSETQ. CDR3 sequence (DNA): TGCGCCAGCAGCGGCGGGACAGGGGGCACAGATACGCAGTATTTT. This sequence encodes CASSGGTGGTDTQYF. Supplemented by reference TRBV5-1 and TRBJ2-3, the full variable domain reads KAGVTQTPRYLIKTRGQQVTLSCSPISGHRSVSWYQQTPGQGLQFLFEYFSETQRNKGNFPGRFSGRQFSNSRSEMNVSTLELGDSALYLCASSGGTGGTDTQYFGPGTRLTVL.

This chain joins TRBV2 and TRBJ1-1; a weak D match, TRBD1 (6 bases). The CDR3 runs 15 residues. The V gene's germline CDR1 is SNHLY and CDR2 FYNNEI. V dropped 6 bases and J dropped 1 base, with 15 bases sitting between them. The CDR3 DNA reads TGTGCCAGCAGGCCCGGACAGACCCCGAACACTGAAGCTTTCTTT. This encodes CASRPGQTPNTEAFF.

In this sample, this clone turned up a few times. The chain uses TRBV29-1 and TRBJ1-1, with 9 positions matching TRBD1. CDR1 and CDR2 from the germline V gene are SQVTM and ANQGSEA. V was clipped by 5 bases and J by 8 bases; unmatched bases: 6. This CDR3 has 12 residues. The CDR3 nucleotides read TGCAGCGTTTCGACAGGGGGGTGGGAAGCTTTCTTT. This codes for CSVSTGGWEAFF.

The CDR3 region is CASSDSFGQGVGYGYTF. CDR3 bases: TGCGCCAGCAGCGATAGTTTCGGTCAGGGGGTGGGCTATGGCTACACCTTC. The chain uses TRBV5-1 and TRBJ1-2; 7 bases agree with TRBD1. CDR1 SGHRS and CDR2 YFSETQ come from the germline V gene. Unmatched junction bases numbered 16, after V lost 4 bases and J lost 4 bases. The CDR3 contains 17 residues.

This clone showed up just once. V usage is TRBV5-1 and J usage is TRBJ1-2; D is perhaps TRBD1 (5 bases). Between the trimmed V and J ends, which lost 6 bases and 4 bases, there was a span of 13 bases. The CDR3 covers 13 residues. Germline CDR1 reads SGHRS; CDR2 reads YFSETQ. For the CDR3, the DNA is TGCGCCAGCACCCTTAGGGGCGGCTATGGCTACACCTTC. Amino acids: CASTLRGGYGYTF.

The CDR3 nucleotides are TGCGCCAGCAGCTTGGGACTAGCGGGGGGCCCCAATGAGCAGTTCTTC. Protein: CASSLGLAGGPNEQFF. This rearrangement joins TRBV5-1 to TRBJ2-1; 13 bases are shared with TRBD2. The CDR3 is 16 residues long. Germline V lookup: CDR1 SGHRS, CDR2 YFSETQ. Trimming took 0 bases from V and 6 from J; bases not matched to a gene: 3. Full variable domain (remainder filled in from reference TRBV5-1 and TRBJ2-1): KAGVTQTPRYLIKTRGQQVTLSCSPISGHRSVSWYQQTPGQGLQFLFEYFSETQRNKGNFPGRFSGRQFSNSRSEMNVSTLELGDSALYLCASSLGLAGGPNEQFFGPGTRLTVL.

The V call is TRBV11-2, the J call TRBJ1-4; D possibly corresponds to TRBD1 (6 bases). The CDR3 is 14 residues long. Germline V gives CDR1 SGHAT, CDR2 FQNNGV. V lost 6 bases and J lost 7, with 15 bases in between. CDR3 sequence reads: CASSEGGGSEKLFF. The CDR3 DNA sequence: TGTGCCAGCAGTGAGGGGGGAGGGTCTGAAAAACTGTTTTTT. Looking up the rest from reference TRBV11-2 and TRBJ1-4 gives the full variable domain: EAGVAQSPRYKIIEKRQSVAFWCNPISGHATLYWYQQILGQGPKLLIQFQNNGVVDDSQLPKDRFSAERLKGVDSTLKIQPAKLEDSAVYLCASSEGGGSEKLFFGSGTQLSVL.

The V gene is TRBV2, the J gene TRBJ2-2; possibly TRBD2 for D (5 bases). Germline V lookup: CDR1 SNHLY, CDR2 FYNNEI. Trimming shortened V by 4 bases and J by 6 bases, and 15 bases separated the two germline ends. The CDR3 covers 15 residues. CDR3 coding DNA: TGTGCCAGCAGTGCCCGGACTGTTACCCCCGGGGAGCTGTTTTTT. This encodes CASSARTVTPGELFF.

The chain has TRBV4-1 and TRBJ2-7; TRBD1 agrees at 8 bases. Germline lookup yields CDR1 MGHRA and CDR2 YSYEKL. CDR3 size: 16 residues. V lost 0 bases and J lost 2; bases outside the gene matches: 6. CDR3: CASSQDTGTGAYEQYV. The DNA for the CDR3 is TGCGCCAGCAGCCAAGACACCGGGACAGGAGCCTACGAGCAGTACGTC.

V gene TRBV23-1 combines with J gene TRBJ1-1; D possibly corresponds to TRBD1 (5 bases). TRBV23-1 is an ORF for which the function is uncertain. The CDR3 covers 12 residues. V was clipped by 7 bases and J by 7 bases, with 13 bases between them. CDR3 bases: TGCGCCAGCACTCCTAGGGGCCATGAAGCTTTCTTT. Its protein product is CASTPRGHEAFF.

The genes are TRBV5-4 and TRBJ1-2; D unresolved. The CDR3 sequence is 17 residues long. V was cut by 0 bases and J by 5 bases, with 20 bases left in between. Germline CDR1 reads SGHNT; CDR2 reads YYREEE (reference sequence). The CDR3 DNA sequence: TGTGCCAGCAGCTTGGCCGGGGTGGAGCTGAACTTATATGGCTACACCTTC. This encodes CASSLAGVELNLYGYTF.

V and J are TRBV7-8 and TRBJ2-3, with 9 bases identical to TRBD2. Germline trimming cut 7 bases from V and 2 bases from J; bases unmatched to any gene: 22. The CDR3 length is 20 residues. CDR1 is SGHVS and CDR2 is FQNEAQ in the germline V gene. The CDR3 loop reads CASTRARGVAGATDTDTQYF. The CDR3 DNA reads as TGTGCCAGCACACGGGCCAGAGGAGTAGCGGGGGCAACTGACACAGATACGCAGTATTTT.

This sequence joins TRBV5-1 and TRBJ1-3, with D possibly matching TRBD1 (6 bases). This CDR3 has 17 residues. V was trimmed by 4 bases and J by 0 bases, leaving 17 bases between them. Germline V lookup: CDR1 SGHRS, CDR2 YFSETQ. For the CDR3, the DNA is TGCGCCAGCAGCGAACAGGGCCCCTGGGGCTCTGGAAACACCATATATTTT. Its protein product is CASSEQGPWGSGNTIYF.

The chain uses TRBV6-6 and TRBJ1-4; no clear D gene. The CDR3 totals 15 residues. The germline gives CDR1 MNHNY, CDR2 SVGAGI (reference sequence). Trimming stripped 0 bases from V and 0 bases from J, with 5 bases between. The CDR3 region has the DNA TGTGCCAGCAGTTACTCGGGAGCAACTAATGAAAAACTGTTTTTT. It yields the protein CASSYSGATNEKLFF.

This CDR3 is CASTPLGSTYEQYV. For the CDR3, the DNA is TGTGCCAGCACCCCCCTAGGCAGCACCTACGAGCAGTACGTC. The gene calls are TRBV2 and TRBJ2-7; D unclear. V was pared by 7 bases and J by 2 bases, with 15 bases between. The CDR3 has 14 residues. Per germline, CDR1 SNHLY and CDR2 FYNNEI.

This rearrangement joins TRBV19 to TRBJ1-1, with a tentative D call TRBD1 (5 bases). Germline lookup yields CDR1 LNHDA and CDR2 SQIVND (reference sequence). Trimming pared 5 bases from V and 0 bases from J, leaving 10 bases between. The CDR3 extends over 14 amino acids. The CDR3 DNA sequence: TGTGCCAGTAGTGGGGGACTTCTGAACACTGAAGCTTTCTTT. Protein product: CASSGGLLNTEAFF.

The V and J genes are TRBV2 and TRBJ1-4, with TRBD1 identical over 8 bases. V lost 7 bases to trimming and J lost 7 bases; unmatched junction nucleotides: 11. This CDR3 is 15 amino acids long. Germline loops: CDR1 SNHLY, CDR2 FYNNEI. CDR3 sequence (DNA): TGTGCCAGCAACATTCAACAGGGGGGACGTGAAAAACTGTTTTTT. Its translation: CASNIQQGGREKLFF.

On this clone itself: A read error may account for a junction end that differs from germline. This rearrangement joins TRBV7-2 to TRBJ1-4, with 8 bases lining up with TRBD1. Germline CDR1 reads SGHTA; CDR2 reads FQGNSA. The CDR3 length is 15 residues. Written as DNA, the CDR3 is TGTGCCAACAGCGTCTGGACAGGGCATGGGGAAAAACTGTTTTTT. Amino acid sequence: CANSVWTGHGEKLFF.

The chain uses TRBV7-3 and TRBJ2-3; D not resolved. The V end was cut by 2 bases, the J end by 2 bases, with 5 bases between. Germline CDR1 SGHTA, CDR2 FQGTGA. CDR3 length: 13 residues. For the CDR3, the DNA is TGTGCCAGCAGCTTATTCTACACAGATACGCAGTATTTT. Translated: CASSLFYTDTQYF.

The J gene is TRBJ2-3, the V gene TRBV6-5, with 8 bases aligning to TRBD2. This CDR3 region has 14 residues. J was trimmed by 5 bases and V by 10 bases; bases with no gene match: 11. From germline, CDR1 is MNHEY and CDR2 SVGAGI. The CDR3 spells CAIRGGLQGDTQYF. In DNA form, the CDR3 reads TGTGCCATCCGGGGGGGCCTGCAAGGAGATACGCAGTATTTT.